The rows below give T cell receptor beta chains drawn from one sample of a study of blood T cell repertoires in COVID-19. TCRdb's table, derived via immunoSEQ multiplex PCR, lists solely in-frame clones and lacks some. This sample has about 170,000 clones, with 92% found just once. The specimen was peripheral blood. Receptors originate from a man younger than 40 with COVID-19, enrolled during active disease. CDR3s include the opening cysteine and the closing phenylalanine or tryptophan. The D gene is left open where the match is weak. Clone size is not always given. Where it is, it says once, few, many or a class for expanded clones.

abundance,v_gene,j_gene,d_gene,len,CDR3nt,CDR3aa
once,TRBV7-2,TRBJ2-4,TRBD2,14,TGTGCCAGCAGCTTAGTCTGGACTAGCGGGGTTCAGTACTTC,CASSLVWTSGVQYF
-,TRBV25-1,TRBJ1-1,-,16,TGTGCCAGCAGTGAATTGGCGACAGGCGTGAACACTGAAGCTTTCTTT,CASSELATGVNTEAFF
-,TRBV29-1,TRBJ1-2,-,14,TGCAGCGTTGAATTGTGGGGGGATGGCTATGGCTACACCTTC,CSVELWGDGYGYTF
-,TRBV28,TRBJ1-4,-,14,TGTGCCAGCTTAAGGTCGGGGTTGGGGGAAAAACTGTTTTTT,CASLRSGLGEKLFF
-,TRBV2,TRBJ2-1,TRBD1,14,TGTGCCAGAAAAACAGGGGGCCGCGACAATGAGCAGTTCTTC,CARKTGGRDNEQFF
-,TRBV5-1,TRBJ2-7,TRBD2,18,TGCGCCAGCAGCTTGGCACCAGCGGGAGCCGAGCCTTCCTACGAGCAGTACTTC,CASSLAPAGAEPSYEQYF
-,TRBV28,TRBJ2-2,-,18,TGTGCCAGCAGGACAGTCACGGGACTCTCCTGGAACACCGGGGAGCTGTTTTTT,CASRTVTGLSWNTGELFF
-,TRBV24-1,TRBJ2-1,-,16,TGTGCCACCAGTGGAGTAGGGAAACGGGGATCGGATGAGCAGTTCTTC,CATSGVGKRGSDEQFF
-,TRBV3-1/TRBV3-2,TRBJ1-4,-,16,TGTGCCAGCAGCCAAGATGTAGGACAGACTAATGAAAAACTGTTTTTT,CASSQDVGQTNEKLFF
-,TRBV29-1,TRBJ1-1,-,19,TGCAGCGCGGCCGGCATGTCTGGGAGTATGACCTTAGTGAACACTGAAGCTTTCTTT,CSAAGMSGSMTLVNTEAFF